This T cell receptor (beta chain) is from a study of shared clonotypes between healthy human individuals. The naive CD8 subset, CD45RO-negative cells positively selected for CCR7, excluded terminally differentiated effector memory CD45RA+ cells. Genomic DNA (from each subset) was split evenly across several immunoSEQ plates. The assay was immunoSEQ multiplex PCR, and TCRdb's table has in-frame clones only and misses some. The table has 1.5 million to 2.5 million clones, 85% to 95% seen once; the top ten hold more than 0.95%. The CDR3 extends over 14 amino acids. Trimming cost V 0 bases and J 2 bases, with 9 bases left between them. From germline, CDR1 is SGDLS and CDR2 YYNGEE. This clone was picked up a small number of times.

The chain combines TRBV9 with TRBJ2-7; D may be TRBD2 (5 bases). Sequencing was carried out using naive CD8+ T cells sorted from blood. This TCR derives from a young man in good health. DNA of the CDR3: TGTGCCAGCAGCGTAGCGGGGTTACCCTACGAGCAGTACTTC. Residues: CASSVAGLPYEQYF.